This TCR beta chain was found in a study of blood T cell repertoires in COVID-19. Study background: Acute-phase and convalescent COVID-19 samples originated in the United States, Italy and Spain.

CDR1 and CDR2 (germline): MNHEY, SVGAGI. This CDR3 has 13 amino acids. The V segment lost 2 bases and the J segment 6 bases; nucleotides outside the gene matches: 4. The Seattle patients joined while their infection was active and were tracked longitudinally afterward. As handled by the study authors: The authors estimated nucleated cell counts from reference gene primer amplification. TCRdb keeps only in-frame clones here, not all; method: immunoSEQ multiplex PCR. V and J calls and clone size are copied from that table; D and trimming were computed from the DNA. The sample contains roughly 500,000 clones, roughly 89% of which appear only once.

J is TRBJ2-7 and V is TRBV6-5, with TRBD1 matching 7 bases. Sequenced: peripheral blood. The receptor's source is a man aged 18 to 29 with COVID-19, enrolled during active disease. The CDR3 protein is CASSYDRASEQYF. Written as DNA, the CDR3 is TGTGCCAGCAGTTACGACAGGGCGTCCGAGCAGTACTTC.